This TCR beta chain was captured in a study of OX40 agonist ivuxolimab in advanced cancers. Overall study: Hepatocellular carcinoma, melanoma, renal cell or head and neck cancer affected the dose-escalation patients.

The study's findings and limits: The study found among the lowest clonal expansion in partial responders at 0.1-3.0 mg/kg. Clones of CD4+ and CD8+ blood T cells grew by week 6 at doses of 0.1 to 3.0 mg/kg.

As regards this clone: The antigen remains unidentified.

People who had autoimmune disease history or systemic immunosuppression were excluded. TCRdb's copy holds only in-frame clones and misses some; the assay was immunoSEQ multiplex PCR. The sample carries roughly 90,000 clones, less than 95% recorded once. This CDR3 region has 13 residues. Trimming left V 2 bases short and J 5 bases short, with 10 bases between. The germline V gene encodes CDR1 MNHEY and CDR2 SMNVEV (reference sequence). This chain links TRBV27 with TRBJ2-7; no definite D call. This sequence originates from an adult with an advanced solid tumor such as melanoma, head and neck, liver or kidney cancer. Here the sequenced sample was CD4+ or CD8+ T cells sorted from blood, taken in a trial of the OX40 agonist ivuxolimab. The CDR3 DNA is TGTGCCAGCAGTTTAAAGGCGTCTGACGAGCAGTACTTC. This gives the protein CASSLKASDEQYF.